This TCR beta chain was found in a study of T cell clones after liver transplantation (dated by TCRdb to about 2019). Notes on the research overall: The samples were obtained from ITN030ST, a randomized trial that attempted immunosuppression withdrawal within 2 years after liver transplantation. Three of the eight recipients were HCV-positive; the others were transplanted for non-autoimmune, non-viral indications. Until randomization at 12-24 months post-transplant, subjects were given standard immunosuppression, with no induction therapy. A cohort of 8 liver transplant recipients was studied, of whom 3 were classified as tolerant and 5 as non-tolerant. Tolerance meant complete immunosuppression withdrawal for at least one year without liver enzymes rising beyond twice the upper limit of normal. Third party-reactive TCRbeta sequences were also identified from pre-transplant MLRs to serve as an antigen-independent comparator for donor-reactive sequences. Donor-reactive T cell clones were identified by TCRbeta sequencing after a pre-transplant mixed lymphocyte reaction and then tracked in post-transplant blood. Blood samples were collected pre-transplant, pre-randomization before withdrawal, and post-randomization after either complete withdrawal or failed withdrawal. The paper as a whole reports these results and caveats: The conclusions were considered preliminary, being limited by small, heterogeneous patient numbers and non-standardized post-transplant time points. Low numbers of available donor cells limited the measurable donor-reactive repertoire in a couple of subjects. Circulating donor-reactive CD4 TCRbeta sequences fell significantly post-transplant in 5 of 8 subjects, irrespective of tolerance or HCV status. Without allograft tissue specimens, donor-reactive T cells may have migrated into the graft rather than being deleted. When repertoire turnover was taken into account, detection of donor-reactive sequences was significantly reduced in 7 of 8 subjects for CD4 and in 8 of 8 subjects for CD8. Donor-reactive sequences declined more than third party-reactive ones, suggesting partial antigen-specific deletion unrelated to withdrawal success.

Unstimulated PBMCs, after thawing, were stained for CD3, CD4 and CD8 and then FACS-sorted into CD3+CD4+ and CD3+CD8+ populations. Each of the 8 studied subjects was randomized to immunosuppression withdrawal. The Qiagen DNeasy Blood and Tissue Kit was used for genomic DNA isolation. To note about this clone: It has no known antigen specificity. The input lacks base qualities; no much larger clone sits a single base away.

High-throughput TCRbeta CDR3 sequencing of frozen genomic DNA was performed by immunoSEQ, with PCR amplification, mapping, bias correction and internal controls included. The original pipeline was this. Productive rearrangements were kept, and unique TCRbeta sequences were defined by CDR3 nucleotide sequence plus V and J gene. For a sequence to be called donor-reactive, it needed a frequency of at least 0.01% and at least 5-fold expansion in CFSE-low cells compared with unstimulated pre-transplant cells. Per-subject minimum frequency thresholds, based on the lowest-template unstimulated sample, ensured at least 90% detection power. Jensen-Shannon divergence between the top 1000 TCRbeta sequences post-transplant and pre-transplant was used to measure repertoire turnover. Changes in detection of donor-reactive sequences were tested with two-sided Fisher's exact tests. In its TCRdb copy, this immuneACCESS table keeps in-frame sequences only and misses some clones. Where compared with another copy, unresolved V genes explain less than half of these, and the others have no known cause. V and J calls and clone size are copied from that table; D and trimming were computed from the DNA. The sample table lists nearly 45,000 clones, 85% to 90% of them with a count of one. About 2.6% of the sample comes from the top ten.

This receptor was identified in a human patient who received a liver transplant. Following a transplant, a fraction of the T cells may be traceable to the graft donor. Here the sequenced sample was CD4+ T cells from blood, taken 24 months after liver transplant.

The nucleotide sequence reads TGTGCCAGCAGTTTAATGGGGTCAGATACGCAGTATTTT. Translation gives CASSLMGSDTQYF. The V and J segments used are TRBV27 and TRBJ2-3, with no confidently assigned D gene. Via the germline V gene (reference sequence), CDR1 is MNHEY and CDR2 SMNVEV. The trim is 2 bases for V and 4 bases for J, with a gap of 7 bases between the germline ends. Including the terminal cysteine and phenylalanine, the CDR3 comprises 13 residues. Only the CDR3 DNA is retained, 39 bases long and in frame from the first base.